The clone carrying this TCR beta chain was counted between two and nine times. The CDR3 runs to 16 residues. Germline-derived CDR1 and CDR2 are KGHSH and LQKENI. The V segment lost 3 bases and the J segment 5 bases; nucleotides outside the gene matches: 8. This entry belongs to a study of blood T cell dynamics during melanoma immunotherapy. Time point reported: week 3, after first cycle of checkpoint inhibitor. Assay used: immunoSEQ multiplex PCR; TCRdb lists only in-frame clones, some missing. Of about 6,000 clones in the sample, just under 80% were seen once. The J gene is TRBJ2-7, the V gene TRBV18, with 12 bases lining up with TRBD2. The sample here was blood, taken from a patient treated with checkpoint blockade. This clonotype was obtained from a human donor with melanoma. CDR3 protein: CASSPDLAGGPNEQYF. The CDR3 DNA follows: TGTGCCAGCTCACCGGATCTAGCGGGAGGGCCCAACGAGCAGTACTTC.